Listed below are T cell receptor beta chains from one sample, sequenced in a study of T-cell reconstitution after alpha-beta-depleted transplantation in children. From the PCR reads, TCRdb called clonotypes with MiXCR, one entry per CDR3 protein. The data show about 980,000 distinct CDR3 sequences, roughly 29% seen once. The specimen comprised PBMCs, mostly from graft donor cells, sampled 360 days after TCRalphabeta/CD19-depleted stem cell transplant. The origin of the receptors is a boy in the first two years of life who had a stem cell transplant for SCID, so the T cells may come from the graft donor. Both conserved end residues are part of each CDR3. A D gene is named only where the DNA matches it firmly. Size values are once, few and many counts, or a class for expanded clones, and some rows have none.

d_call j_call clone_size cdr3_length v_call cdr3_nt cdr3_aa
NA TRBJ2-1 NA 15 TRBV4-1 TGCGCCAGCAGCCGTGGACAGACCGGGGGTTGGGAGCAGTTCTTC CASSRGQTGGWEQFF
NA TRBJ2-3 NA 12 TRBV24-1 TGTGCCACCAGTGATTTTTCAGATACGCAGTATTTT CATSDFSDTQYF
TRBD1 TRBJ2-1 NA 15 TRBV5-1 TGCGCCAGCAGCTTTGACGTTGGCAGGGGGAATGAGCAGTTCTTC CASSFDVGRGNEQFF
NA TRBJ1-2 NA 12 TRBV6-6 TGTGCCAGCTGGCGGACCGCCTATGGCTACACCTTC CASWRTAYGYTF
TRBD1 TRBJ2-5 NA 14 TRBV12-3/TRBV12-4 TGTGCCAGCAGGATGGACAGGATTGAAGAGACCCAGTACTTC CASRMDRIEETQYF
TRBD2 TRBJ2-3 few 15 TRBV29-1 TGCAGCGTTGAAGATGGGAGGGGCCGCACAGATACGCAGTATTTT CSVEDGRGRTDTQYF
NA TRBJ2-3 NA 17 TRBV4-1 TGCGCCAGCAGCCAAAGGGCAGACAGGAGAAGCGCAGATACGCAGTATTTT CASSQRADRRSADTQYF
NA TRBJ1-2 NA 13 TRBV12-3/TRBV12-4 TGTGCCAGCAGTTCGGGGTCGGCCTATGGCTACACCTTC CASSSGSAYGYTF
NA TRBJ1-4 few 14 TRBV20-1 TGCAGTGCTAGAGCAGGTGGAACTAATGAAAAACTGTTTTTT CSARAGGTNEKLFF
TRBD2 TRBJ2-3 few 14 TRBV5-1 TGCGCCAGCGCGGCACTAGCGGGCACAGATACGCAGTATTTT CASAALAGTDTQYF
NA TRBJ2-7 NA 14 TRBV5-1 TGCGCCAGCAGCTTGGACCCCACCGGCTACGAGCAGTACTTC CASSLDPTGYEQYF
NA TRBJ1-6 many 13 TRBV6-6 TGTGCCAGCAGTCCGGACAGTAATTCACCCCTCCACTTT CASSPDSNSPLHF
TRBD1 TRBJ1-1 NA 19 TRBV20-1 TGCAGTGCTAGAGGGTACCCGGGGGTACAGGGGCCCACCGGCACTGAAGCTTTCTTT CSARGYPGVQGPTGTEAFF
TRBD1 TRBJ1-1 NA 14 TRBV2 TGTGCCAGCAGGGAAGGGGGCACAGGCACTGAAGCTTTCTTT CASREGGTGTEAFF
NA TRBJ2-7 many 15 TRBV7-9 TGTGCCAGCAGCCGGTGGACAGCTTTCTCCTACGAGCAGTACTTC CASSRWTAFSYEQYF
NA TRBJ2-1 NA 15 TRBV7-2 TGTGCCAGCAGCTCGGACCCCGGGGTTAGTCATGAGCAGTTCTTC CASSSDPGVSHEQFF
NA TRBJ1-5 few 16 TRBV5-1 TGCGCCAGCAGCTTGACGGGGCCACATAGCAATCAGCCCCAGCATTTT CASSLTGPHSNQPQHF
NA TRBJ2-7 few 12 TRBV29-1 TGCAGCGTTGGTCCCGGAATGGGGGAGCAGTACTTC CSVGPGMGEQYF
NA TRBJ2-5 NA 14 TRBV2 TGTGCCAGCAGTGGAAGGTTCCCGCAAGAGACCCAGTACTTC CASSGRFPQETQYF
TRBD1 TRBJ1-6 many 14 TRBV20-1 TGCAGTGCTAGGGGGGGGGACAGTAATTCACCCCTCCACTTT CSARGGDSNSPLHF
NA TRBJ2-1 NA 15 TRBV12-3/TRBV12-4 TGTGCCAGCAGTTTCACGGACACCCGATACAATGAGCAGTTCTTC CASSFTDTRYNEQFF
NA TRBJ1-5 NA 14 TRBV20-1 TGCAGTGCTAGGTTACAGGCCAGCAATCAGCCCCAGCATTTT CSARLQASNQPQHF
TRBD1 TRBJ1-1 NA 15 TRBV5-1 TGCGCCAGCAAAGGACAGGGTATAAGGAACACTGAAGCTTTCTTT CASKGQGIRNTEAFF
NA TRBJ2-3 many 17 TRBV28 TGTGCCAGCAGTTCCTCAGGGGCGGGGGCTAACACAGATACGCAGTATTTT CASSSSGAGANTDTQYF
TRBD1 TRBJ1-2 once 15 TRBV4-3 TGCGCCAGCAGCCAAGACTGGACAGGGGGCTATGGCTACACCTTC CASSQDWTGGYGYTF
TRBD1 TRBJ2-2 many 15 TRBV5-1 TGCGCCAGCAGCTTGGGGGACAGAAACTCCGGGGAGCTGTTTTTT CASSLGDRNSGELFF
TRBD1 TRBJ1-2 few 12 TRBV2 TGTGCCACCTCCGGACAGGGCTATGGCTACACCTTC CATSGQGYGYTF
TRBD1 TRBJ2-3 NA 15 TRBV28 TGTGCCAGCAGTTTCACGGACAGGGCCACAGATACGCAGTATTTT CASSFTDRATDTQYF
NA TRBJ2-1 NA 15 TRBV24-1 TGTGCCACCAGTGGGGCCGGGGGCGCCTACAATGAGCAGTTCTTC CATSGAGGAYNEQFF
TRBD1 TRBJ1-1 few 14 TRBV9 TGTGCCAGCAGCGTAGGGACAGGCCCAAGAGAAGCTTTCTTT CASSVGTGPREAFF
TRBD2 TRBJ2-3 few 15 TRBV5-1 TGCGCCAGCAGCTTGGCCGGGATAGCGGGGGATACGCAGTATTTT CASSLAGIAGDTQYF
TRBD1 TRBJ2-2 few 15 TRBV7-8 TGTGCCAGCAGCTTTAGACAGGGTATTGGCGGGGAGCTGTTTTTT CASSFRQGIGGELFF
NA TRBJ2-5 NA 16 TRBV24-1 TGTGCCACCACTACCGCCCGGGCCAAGGGCTATCAGACCCAGTACTTC CATTTARAKGYQTQYF
TRBD2 TRBJ2-1 NA 14 TRBV5-1 TGCGCCAGCAGCTTGGGACTAGCGGCCGATGAGCAGTTCTTC CASSLGLAADEQFF
TRBD1 TRBJ1-1 NA 17 TRBV5-5 TGTGCCAGCACCAAATTTTTACAGGGGCCAGGGGACACTGAAGCTTTCTTT CASTKFLQGPGDTEAFF
NA TRBJ2-2 many 17 TRBV27 TGTGCCAGCAGTTTAGGCCCAGGGGAGTTGGGCACCGGGGAGCTGTTTTTT CASSLGPGELGTGELFF